A single T cell receptor (beta chain) is shown here with its context. The clone's antigen remains unknown. An end of the junction does not agree with germline; a read error may underlie this. Blood RNA was extracted from unsorted whole blood with TRIzol reagent; germline DNA came from the DNeasy Blood & Tissue kit. At the time of sampling, the patients had chronic HBV infection and had not received any treatment. Around 3.6 milliliters of peripheral blood were collected into K2EDTA tubes before surgery. TCRbeta-specific cDNA was reverse-transcribed from about 0.45 ug total RNA using a constant-region primer and ProtoScript II reverse transcriptase. Construction of the TCRbeta libraries relied on three nested rounds of multiplex PCR, following a slightly modified ARM-PCR procedure. The first two PCR rounds used multiplex TRBV1-TRBV30 forward primers with a Cbeta reverse primer, each for 10 cycles. Sample barcodes and Illumina adapters were added in a final 25-cycle PCR with Deep VentR polymerase. Amplicons of 200-500 bp were gel-purified with a QIAquick gel extraction kit before sequencing. An Illumina HiSeq 2500 was used to sequence the TCRbeta amplicons, generating 250-bp paired-end reads. Per the original workflow: Trimmomatic v0.33 was used to quality-trim the reads, and FLASH v1.2.11 was used to merge paired reads so that full CDR3 sequences could be recovered. MiGEC v1.2.1b assigned V, D and J germline segments to the rearranged TCRbeta sequences. Clonotype statistics and Shannon-Wiener diversity indices were computed with VDJtools v1.0.0. Except for diversity analysis, only each sample's 250 most abundant clonotypes were used in subsequent analyses to reduce sampling bias. TCRdb handled the public reads itself, with Q25 trimming in fastp and clone calling in MiXCR, and kept productive beta chains. Each CDR3 protein gets just one entry, which takes the most common genes and DNA from the rows behind it. TCRdb's processing, not the authors', yielded these V and J calls. The sample has about 200,000 distinct CDR3 sequences on record, roughly 61% of them singletons. Roughly 7% of the sample is held by the ten biggest clonotypes.

The CDR3 spans 14 residues, from the cysteine through the phenylalanine. Only the CDR3 part of the read is kept: 42 bases, read in frame from the first base. The germline V gene sets CDR1 to MNHEY and CDR2 to SVGAGI. The data derive from a study of tumor-infiltrating lymphocytes in primary liver carcinoma (dated by TCRdb to 2016 to 2017). Study-level background: About 5 patients with histopathologically diagnosed primary liver carcinoma underwent surgical resection in China between November 2015 and March 2016. Of the five patients, three men and two women aged 30 to 69 years, four had hepatocellular carcinoma and one had combined HCC and intrahepatic cholangiocarcinoma. The tumors of the five patients were staged as T1-T3 N0M0, with maximum diameters ranging from roughly 4.2 to 10 cm. Samples yielded roughly 3.65 to 7.13 million productive TCRbeta reads; read depth did not differ significantly between tissue types. The study combined TCRbeta repertoire sequencing, expression microarrays and whole-exome sequencing across five regions of each liver tumor, with adjacent normal tissue and blood. A total of approximately 35 specimens from 5 patients underwent TCRbeta repertoire sequencing, comprising about 25 tumor regions, 5 adjacent noncancerous liver tissues and 5 peripheral blood samples. Repertoires from technical replicates were highly reproducible, with mean shared-clone rates about 0.9 and correlation coefficients above 0.98.

Broad study findings and their caveats: Only the TCR beta chain was sequenced, which likely underestimates true repertoire diversity because unpaired alpha chains were not captured. Repertoire overlap was higher between tumor regions (mean around 35%) than tumor-adjacent (17%) or tumor-blood (about 15%) pairs, consistent with antigen-driven expansion. Only five or six patients were included in the study, and the authors note that the findings should be validated in a larger study. Compared with blood, tumors had a significantly larger share of the repertoire taken up by the top 250 clones (p = 0.039). Because the samples were bulk and unsorted, CD4+ and CD8+ T cell repertoires could not be compared.

The chain is assembled from TRBV6-5 and TRBJ1-2; no D gene can be assigned with confidence. The sequence derives from a woman aged 55-69 years with primary liver carcinoma and hepatitis B virus infection. The source material was peripheral blood. Read as DNA, the sequence is TGTGCCAGCAGTTACTATGCAGCAGGCTATGACTACACCTTC. Translated, this is CASSYYAAGYDYTF.